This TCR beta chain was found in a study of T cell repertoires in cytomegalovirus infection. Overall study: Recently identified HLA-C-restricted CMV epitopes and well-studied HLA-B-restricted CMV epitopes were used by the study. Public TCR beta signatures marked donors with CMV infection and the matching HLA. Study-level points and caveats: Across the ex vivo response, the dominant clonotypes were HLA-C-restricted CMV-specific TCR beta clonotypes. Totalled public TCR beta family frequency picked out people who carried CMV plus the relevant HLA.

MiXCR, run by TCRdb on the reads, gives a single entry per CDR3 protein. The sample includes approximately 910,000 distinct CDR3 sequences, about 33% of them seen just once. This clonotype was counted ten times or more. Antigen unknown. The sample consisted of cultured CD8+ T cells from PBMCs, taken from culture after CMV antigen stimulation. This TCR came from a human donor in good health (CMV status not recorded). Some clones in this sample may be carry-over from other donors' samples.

This CDR3 is CASSETSGGADTQYF. The CDR3 bases are TGTGCCAGCAGTGAGACTAGCGGGGGGGCAGATACGCAGTATTTT. This chain links TRBV7-2 with TRBJ2-3; 14 nucleotides line up with TRBD2. V lost 6 bases, J lost 4 bases, and 3 bases stayed unmatched. CDR3 length equals 15 residues. The germline gives CDR1 SGHTA, CDR2 FQGNSA.